Listed here is a single T cell receptor beta chain. The data derive from a study of cytomegalovirus exposure and HLA in healthy donors. Assay: immunoSEQ multiplex PCR; the TCRdb copy retains only in-frame clones and omits some. This table holds about 53,000 clones, roughly 92% found once. Germline V gene data show CDR1 as WSHSY and CDR2 as SAAADI. CDR3 length equals 12 residues. Losses at the gene ends were 9 bases for V and 4 bases for J; bases not matched to a gene: 3. The receptor was isolated from a man aged 18 to 29 in good health and CMV-seronegative. V usage is TRBV10-2 and J usage is TRBJ2-7, with 10 bases matching TRBD1. Material: PBMCs. Here the CDR3 reads CASGQGEYEQYF. CDR3 coding DNA: TGCGCCAGTGGACAGGGGGAATACGAGCAGTACTTC.